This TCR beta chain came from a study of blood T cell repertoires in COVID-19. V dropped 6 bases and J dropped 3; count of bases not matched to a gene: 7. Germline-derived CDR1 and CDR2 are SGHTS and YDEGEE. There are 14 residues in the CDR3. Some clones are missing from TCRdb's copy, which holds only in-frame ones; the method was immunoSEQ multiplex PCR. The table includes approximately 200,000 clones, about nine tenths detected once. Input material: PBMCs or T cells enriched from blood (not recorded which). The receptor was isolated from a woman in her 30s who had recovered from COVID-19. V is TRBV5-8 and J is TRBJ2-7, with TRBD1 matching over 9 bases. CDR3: CASTPDRGFYEQYF. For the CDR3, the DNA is TGTGCCAGCACACCGGACAGGGGTTTCTACGAGCAGTACTTC.